The clone carrying this TCR beta chain was counted ten times or more. The CDR3 sequence is 14 residues long. V lost 3 bases to trimming and J lost 2 bases, with 8 bases between them. TCRdb re-called the reads through MiXCR, storing one row per CDR3 protein. This sample has under 250,000 distinct CDR3 sequences; 9% to 15% occur once, and the top ten carry 1.5% to 2%. The data originate from a study of T cell repertoires in cytomegalovirus infection. J is TRBJ1-3 and V is TRBV12-3 or TRBV12-4; perhaps TRBD1 as D (6 bases). Material: PBMCs. This clonotype originated in a human donor in good health (CMV status not recorded). Some clones in this sample may be carry-over from other donors' samples. The CDR3 region has the DNA TGTGCCAGCAGTTTTTCAGGGGCTGGAAACACCATATATTTT. This codes for CASSFSGAGNTIYF.